This is a list of T cell receptor beta chains from one sample in a study of blood T cells in healthy people across ages. In TCRdb, the 5' RACE reads were re-called with MiXCR into one record per CDR3 protein. The table lists 600,000 or so distinct CDR3 sequences, 40% to 55% of them singletons. The sequenced sample was blood. The receptors were gathered from an elderly man in good health. Both conserved end residues are part of each CDR3. A D gene is named only where the DNA matches it firmly. Clone size is given for some rows only: seen once, a few or many times, or a class if the clone is expanded.

V gene	CDR3 length	D gene	clone size	J gene	CDR3 protein	CDR3 DNA
TRBV9	13	.	.	TRBJ1-2	CASSEGELYGYNF	TGTGCCAGCAGCGAGGGTGAACTCTATGGCTACAACTTC
TRBV20-1	12	.	few	TRBJ2-7	CSAQGVDYEQYF	TGCAGTGCTCAGGGAGTAGACTACGAGCAGTACTTC
TRBV7-2	14	.	.	TRBJ2-7	CASSLTRSPSEQYF	TGTGCCAGCAGCTTAACTCGTAGCCCCTCCGAGCAGTACTTC
TRBV16	15	.	.	TRBJ1-4	CTSSQIQATNEKLFF	TGTACCAGCAGCCAGATACAGGCAACTAATGAAAAACTGTTTTTT
TRBV7-2	14	TRBD1	many	TRBJ1-2	CASSLGQGGYGYTF	TGCGCCAGCAGCTTGGGACAGGGAGGTTATGGCTACACCTTC
TRBV9	14	.	.	TRBJ2-3	CASSVEVFTDTQYF	TGTGCCAGCAGCGTAGAAGTCTTCACAGATACGCAGTATTTT
TRBV7-9	13	.	.	TRBJ2-1	CASSSRVNDEQFF	TGTGCCAGCAGCTCCCGGGTCAACGATGAGCAGTTCTTC
TRBV29-1	12	.	.	TRBJ1-5	CSVGEGSQPQHF	TGCAGCGTTGGAGAGGGGTCTCAGCCCCAGCATTTT
TRBV6-2/TRBV6-3	16	TRBD2	.	TRBJ2-3	CASSYLASGSVDTQYF	TGTGCCAGCAGTTACTTGGCTAGCGGGAGTGTAGATACGCAGTATTTT
TRBV5-1	14	.	.	TRBJ1-1	CASSFTSAGTEAFF	TGCGCCAGCAGCTTTACATCCGCGGGCACTGAAGCTTTCTTT
TRBV7-2	14	.	.	TRBJ2-1	CASSLAGLHNEQFF	TGTGCCAGCAGCTTAGCGGGCCTGCACAATGAGCAGTTCTTC
TRBV28	17	.	.	TRBJ2-2	CASSPTPEDWNTGELFF	TGTGCCAGCAGCCCTACCCCTGAAGACTGGAACACCGGGGAGCTGTTTTTT
TRBV7-2	15	TRBD2	few	TRBJ2-3	CASSAGPGGGDTQYF	TGTGCCAGCAGCGCGGGCCCGGGAGGGGGAGATACGCAGTATTTT
TRBV6-5	14	TRBD1	.	TRBJ1-2	CASSRRQGASGYTF	TGTGCCAGCAGTAGAAGACAGGGGGCAAGCGGCTACACCTTC
TRBV5-1	19	TRBD1	.	TRBJ2-2	CASRRSGQGICKNTGELFF	TGCGCCAGTCGCCGCTCGGGACAGGGAATCTGCAAAAACACCGGGGAGCTGTTTTTT
TRBV6-5	16	TRBD1	.	TRBJ2-1	CACSKPRGQGANELFF	TGTGCCTGCTCAAAACCACGCGGTCAGGGGGCTAATGAGCTGTTCTTC
TRBV11-1	14	TRBD1	.	TRBJ1-2	CASSLTGTGSKNTF	TGTGCCAGCAGCCTGACCGGGACAGGGTCCAAAAACACCTTC
TRBV9	14	.	.	TRBJ2-1	CASSVGVLVREQFF	TGTGCCAGCAGCGTAGGCGTCTTAGTGCGGGAGCAGTTCTTC
TRBV7-2	15	.	.	TRBJ2-5	CASSLRGRAMETQYF	TGTGCCAGCAGCTTAAGGGGGAGGGCCATGGAGACCCAGTACTTC
TRBV7-2	16	.	few	TRBJ1-2	CASSLGGTGANYGYTF	TGTGCCAGCAGCTTAGGGGGTACAGGAGCTAACTATGGCTACACCTTC
TRBV7-2	13	TRBD2	.	TRBJ2-7	CASSPSSGGAQYF	TGTGCCAGCAGCCCAAGTAGCGGGGGGGCTCAGTACTTC
TRBV5-6	15	TRBD1	.	TRBJ2-1	CASSSDRGLTNEQFF	TGTGCCAGCAGCTCAGACAGGGGGCTCACCAATGAGCAGTTCTTC
TRBV12-3/TRBV12-4	14	.	.	TRBJ2-1	CASSRGAQRNEQFF	TGTGCCAGCAGTAGGGGGGCTCAAAGGAATGAGCAGTTCTTC
TRBV5-1	16	.	few	TRBJ2-1	CASSGSGTLISNEQFF	TGCGCCAGCAGCGGATCCGGGACGTTAATTTCCAATGAGCAGTTCTTC
TRBV4-3	16	.	.	TRBJ2-1	CASSQDLRVSSNEQFF	TGCGCCAGCAGCCAAGATCTACGGGTTAGTAGCAATGAGCAGTTCTTC
TRBV5-1	14	.	.	TRBJ2-3	CASKIGGGTDTQYF	TGCGCCAGCAAAATAGGAGGTGGGACAGATACGCAGTATTTT
TRBV29-1	15	TRBD1	.	TRBJ2-2	CSGSRDRGSGGELFF	TGCAGCGGATCCCGGGACAGGGGTTCAGGCGGGGAGCTGTTTTTT
TRBV15	14	.	.	TRBJ1-1	CATSVQLMNTEAFF	TGTGCCACCAGCGTCCAATTGATGAACACTGAAGCTTTCTTT
TRBV7-3	14	.	few	TRBJ2-1	CASSRDGRYNEQFF	TGTGCCAGCAGCCGGGACGGGAGATACAATGAGCAGTTCTTC
TRBV20-1	17	TRBD2	.	TRBJ2-3	CSAPERGGTTGGDTQYF	TGCAGTGCACCCGAAAGGGGAGGGACTACCGGAGGAGATACGCAGTATTTT
TRBV4-2	19	TRBD2	.	TRBJ2-6	CASSQKGLASLVGANVLTF	TGTGCCAGCAGCCAAAAAGGACTAGCGTCACTCGTAGGGGCCAACGTCCTGACTTTC
TRBV7-2	14	.	few	TRBJ2-1	CASSLAGPGKEQFF	TGTGCCAGCAGCTTAGCGGGGCCAGGGAAGGAGCAGTTCTTC
TRBV6-6	13	.	.	TRBJ1-5	CASSTLQSQPQHF	TGTGCCAGCAGTACCCTACAGTCTCAGCCCCAGCATTTT
TRBV20-1	15	TRBD2	once	TRBJ2-3	CSVSGGGRGTDTQYF	TGCAGTGTCAGCGGGGGGGGGCGAGGCACAGATACGCAGTATTTT
TRBV4-1	15	TRBD1	many	TRBJ2-3	CASSRGGLSTDTQYF	TGCGCCAGCAGCCGAGGGGGCCTAAGCACAGATACGCAGTATTTT
TRBV6-6	15	.	many	TRBJ2-7	CASRVTAREAYEQYF	TGTGCCAGCAGAGTTACCGCCAGGGAGGCCTACGAGCAGTACTTC
TRBV7-9	17	TRBD1	few	TRBJ1-2	CASSLSTGPKGFYGYTF	TGTGCCAGCAGCCTATCGACAGGGCCTAAAGGTTTCTATGGCTACACCTTC
TRBV6-6	14	TRBD2	.	TRBJ2-7	CASTGASGTDEQYF	TGTGCCAGCACTGGGGCTAGCGGGACCGACGAGCAGTACTTC
TRBV12-5	14	.	few	TRBJ2-1	CASGLGGALNEQFF	TGTGCTAGTGGTTTGGGCGGTGCGTTGAATGAGCAGTTCTTC
TRBV10-2	17	TRBD2	.	TRBJ2-3	CASSESGSGASTDTQYF	TGCGCCAGCAGTGAGTCGGGGAGCGGGGCTAGCACAGATACGCAGTATTTT
TRBV14	15	.	.	TRBJ2-7	CASSQSVGGSYEQYF	TGTGCCAGCAGCCAAAGTGTTGGCGGCTCCTACGAGCAGTACTTC
TRBV29-1	13	.	.	TRBJ2-2	CSVEEGGSGELFF	TGCAGCGTTGAAGAGGGGGGTTCCGGGGAGCTGTTTTTT
TRBV6-5	16	TRBD2	many	TRBJ2-1	CASSYRGRGGRNEQFF	TGTGCCAGCAGTTACCGAGGGCGGGGGGGCCGCAATGAGCAGTTCTTC
TRBV28	15	.	.	TRBJ1-5	CASSFPGRVHQPQHF	TGTGCCAGCAGCTTTCCGGGACGGGTGCATCAGCCCCAGCATTTT
TRBV6-2/TRBV6-3	15	TRBD1	once	TRBJ1-1	CASSYSGQGETEAFF	TGTGCCAGCAGTTACTCCGGACAGGGGGAAACTGAAGCTTTCTTT
TRBV6-5	13	TRBD1	many	TRBJ2-1	CASSYWTGGEQFF	TGTGCCAGCAGTTACTGGACAGGGGGTGAGCAGTTCTTC
TRBV7-9	13	.	.	TRBJ2-1	CASSAIQGYEQFF	TGTGCCAGCAGCGCGATACAGGGCTATGAGCAGTTCTTC
TRBV7-7	13	.	.	TRBJ2-1	CASSPGLREEQFF	TGTGCTAGCAGCCCAGGACTGCGCGAAGAGCAGTTCTTC
TRBV5-1	13	.	.	TRBJ1-2	CASSLGGDNSYTF	TGCGCCAGCAGCTTGGGCGGGGACAACAGCTACACCTTC
TRBV7-9	14	.	.	TRBJ2-1	CANSLGGTLREQFF	TGTGCCAACAGCTTAGGGGGGACTTTGCGTGAGCAGTTCTTC
TRBV20-1	12	TRBD1	.	TRBJ1-1	CSAPQGATEAFF	TGCAGTGCTCCACAGGGGGCAACTGAAGCTTTCTTT
TRBV6-2/TRBV6-3	14	.	.	TRBJ2-7	CASRPGTYSYEQYF	TGTGCCAGCAGGCCCGGGACGTATTCCTACGAGCAGTACTTC
TRBV20-1	13	.	few	TRBJ1-2	CSARDSQGRGYTF	TGCAGTGCTAGAGATAGCCAGGGTCGGGGCTACACCTTC
TRBV29-1	13	TRBD1	.	TRBJ2-3	CSGQGAGTDTQYF	TGCAGCGGACAGGGGGCTGGCACAGATACGCAGTATTTT
TRBV7-3	13	.	few	TRBJ2-1	CASSTDPKTEQFF	TGTGCCAGCAGCACCGACCCAAAGACTGAGCAGTTCTTC
TRBV29-1	12	.	.	TRBJ2-1	CSVYIRQTEQFF	TGCAGCGTTTATATTCGACAGACAGAGCAGTTCTTC
TRBV7-6	15	.	few	TRBJ2-1	CASSVAREAYNEQFF	TGTGCCAGCAGTGTGGCAAGGGAAGCCTACAATGAGCAGTTCTTC
TRBV5-1	15	.	.	TRBJ2-3	CASSPRVDRTDTQYF	TGCGCCAGCAGCCCAAGGGTGGACCGCACAGATACGCAGTATTTT
TRBV29-1	12	.	.	TRBJ1-1	CSTGLENTEAFF	TGCAGCACCGGCTTAGAGAACACTGAAGCTTTCTTT